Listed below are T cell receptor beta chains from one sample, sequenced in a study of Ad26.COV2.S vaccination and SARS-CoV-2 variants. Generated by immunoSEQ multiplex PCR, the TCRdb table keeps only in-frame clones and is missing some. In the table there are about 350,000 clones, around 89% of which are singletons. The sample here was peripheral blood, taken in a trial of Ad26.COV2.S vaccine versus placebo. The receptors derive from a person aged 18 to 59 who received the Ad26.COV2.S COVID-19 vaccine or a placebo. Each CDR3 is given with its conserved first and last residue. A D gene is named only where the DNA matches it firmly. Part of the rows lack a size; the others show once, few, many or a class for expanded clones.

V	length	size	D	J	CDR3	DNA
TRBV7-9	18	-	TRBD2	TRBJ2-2	CASSSRPLAAWNTGELFF	TGTGCCAGCAGCTCTCGGCCACTAGCGGCCTGGAACACCGGGGAGCTGTTTTTT
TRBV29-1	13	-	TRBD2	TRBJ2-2	CSASLAGGGELFF	TGCAGCGCTTCCCTAGCGGGAGGCGGGGAGCTGTTTTTT
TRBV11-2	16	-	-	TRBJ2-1	CASSFFGGRSYNEQFF	TGTGCCAGCAGCTTTTTTGGGGGCCGGTCCTACAATGAGCAGTTCTTC
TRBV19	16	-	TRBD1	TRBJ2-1	CASSIAFRQGGNEQFF	TGTGCCAGTAGTATTGCCTTTCGACAGGGTGGCAATGAGCAGTTCTTC
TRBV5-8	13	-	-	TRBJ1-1	CASSREGYPEAFF	TGTGCCAGCAGCCGGGAAGGGTATCCCGAAGCTTTCTTT
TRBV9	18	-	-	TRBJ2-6	CASSAGPLFSSGANVLTF	TGTGCCAGCAGCGCCGGACCTCTTTTCTCCTCTGGGGCCAACGTCCTGACTTTC
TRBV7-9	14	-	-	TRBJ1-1	CASSYPTGTTEAFF	TGTGCCAGCAGCTACCCTACCGGGACAACTGAAGCTTTCTTT
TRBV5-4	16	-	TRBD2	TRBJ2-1	CASSLAAGGPHNEQFF	TGTGCCAGCAGCTTGGCAGCGGGAGGGCCCCACAATGAGCAGTTCTTC
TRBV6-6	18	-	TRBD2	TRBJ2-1	CASSPGLAGGSSYNEQFF	TGTGCCAGCAGTCCGGGACTAGCGGGAGGAAGCTCCTACAATGAGCAGTTCTTC
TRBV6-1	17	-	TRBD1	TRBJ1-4	CASSEGGGGQKNEKLFF	TGTGCCAGCAGTGAAGGAGGGGGGGGACAGAAAAATGAAAAACTGTTTTTT
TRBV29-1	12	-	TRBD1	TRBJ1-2	CSVEDRVYGYTF	TGCAGCGTTGAGGACAGGGTCTATGGCTACACCTTC
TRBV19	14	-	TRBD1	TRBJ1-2	CASSMRDSSGGYTF	TGTGCCAGTAGTATGCGGGACAGTAGTGGCGGCTACACCTTC
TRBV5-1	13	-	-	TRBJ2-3	CASSSGQQDTQYF	TGCGCCAGCAGCTCCGGACAGCAAGATACGCAGTATTTT
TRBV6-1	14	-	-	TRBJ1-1	CASSELFGGTEAFF	TGTGCCAGCAGTGAACTCTTCGGGGGAACTGAAGCTTTCTTT
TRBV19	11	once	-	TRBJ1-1	CAPPTEPEAFF	TGTGCACCCCCCACTGAACCTGAAGCTTTCTTT
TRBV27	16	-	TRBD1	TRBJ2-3	CASSILGQGRGDTQYF	TGTGCCAGCAGTATCCTCGGACAGGGCCGGGGGGATACGCAGTATTTT
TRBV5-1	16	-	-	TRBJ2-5	CASSLGGQGAEETQYF	TGCGCCAGCAGCTTGGGAGGTCAGGGTGCGGAAGAGACCCAGTACTTC
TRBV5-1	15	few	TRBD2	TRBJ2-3	CASSSSSGGWDTQYF	TGCGCCAGCAGCTCGAGTAGCGGGGGCTGGGATACGCAGTATTTT
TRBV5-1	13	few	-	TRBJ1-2	CASSLAANYGYTF	TGCGCCAGCAGCTTGGCAGCTAACTATGGCTACACCTTC
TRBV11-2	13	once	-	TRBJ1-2	CASSLEEVGGYTF	TGTGCCAGCAGCTTAGAAGAGGTCGGGGGCTACACCTTC
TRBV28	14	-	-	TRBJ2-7	CASSLSRGSYEQYF	TGTGCCAGCAGTTTATCTAGGGGCTCCTACGAGCAGTACTTC
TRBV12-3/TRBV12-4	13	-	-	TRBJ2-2	CASRGSSTGELFF	TGTGCCAGCAGGGGATCTTCGACCGGGGAGCTGTTTTTT
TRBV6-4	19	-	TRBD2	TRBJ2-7	CASSDSSGRALNWAYEQYF	TGTGCCAGCAGTGACTCCAGCGGGAGGGCCCTGAATTGGGCCTACGAGCAGTACTTC
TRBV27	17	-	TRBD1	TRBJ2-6	CASSFRTGRSGANVLTF	TGTGCCAGCAGTTTTCGGACAGGGCGCTCTGGGGCCAACGTCCTGACTTTC
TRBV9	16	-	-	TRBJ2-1	CASSVVGDSSYNEQFF	TGTGCCAGCAGCGTAGTTGGGGATAGCTCCTACAATGAGCAGTTCTTC
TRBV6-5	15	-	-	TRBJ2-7	CASSIGPSPLYEQYF	TGTGCCAGCAGTATCGGGCCTAGTCCCCTTTACGAGCAGTACTTC
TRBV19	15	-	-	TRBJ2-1	CASSIDLWRGNEQFF	TGTGCCAGTAGTATAGATCTATGGAGGGGCAATGAGCAGTTCTTC
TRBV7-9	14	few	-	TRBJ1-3	CASSLGGSGNTIYF	TGTGCCAGCAGCTTAGGGGGGTCTGGAAACACCATATATTTT
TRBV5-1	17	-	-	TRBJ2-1	CASSLAVGERGYNEQFF	TGCGCCAGCAGCTTGGCCGTGGGGGAGCGCGGGTACAATGAGCAGTTCTTC
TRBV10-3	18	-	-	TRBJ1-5	CAISESRTESGGNQPQHF	TGTGCCATCAGTGAGTCCCGGACAGAAAGCGGGGGGAATCAGCCCCAGCATTTT
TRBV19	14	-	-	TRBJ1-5	CASSIRSANQPQHF	TGTGCCAGTAGTATTAGGTCAGCTAATCAGCCCCAGCATTTT
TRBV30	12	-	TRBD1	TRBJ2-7	CAWRGTGFEQYF	TGTGCCTGGAGAGGGACAGGGTTCGAGCAGTACTTC
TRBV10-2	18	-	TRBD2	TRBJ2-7	CASSEDGTSGSPLYEQYF	TGCGCCAGCAGTGAGGACGGGACTAGCGGGAGTCCCTTATACGAGCAGTACTTC
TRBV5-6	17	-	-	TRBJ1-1	CASSLRERRLMNTEAFF	TGTGCCAGCAGCTTACGGGAACGGCGATTAATGAACACTGAAGCTTTCTTT
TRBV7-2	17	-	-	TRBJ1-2	CASSLGEEYTLNYGYTF	TGTGCCAGCAGCCTCGGGGAGGAATACACTCTTAACTATGGCTACACCTTC
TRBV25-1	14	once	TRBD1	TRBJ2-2	CASGRTGGTGELFF	TGTGCCAGCGGTAGGACAGGGGGAACCGGGGAGCTGTTTTTT
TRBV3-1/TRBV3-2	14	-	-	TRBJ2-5	CASSLGPGQETQYF	TGTGCCAGCAGCCTGGGACCTGGCCAAGAGACCCAGTACTTC
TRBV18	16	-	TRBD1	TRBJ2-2	CASSQQGATNTGELFF	TGTGCCAGCTCACAACAGGGGGCAACGAACACCGGGGAGCTGTTTTTT
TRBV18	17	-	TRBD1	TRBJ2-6	CASSHQQGAGGANVLTF	TGTGCCAGCTCACACCAACAGGGGGCCGGTGGGGCCAACGTCCTGACTTTC
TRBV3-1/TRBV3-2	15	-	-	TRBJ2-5	CASSRDVEVSETQYF	TGTGCCAGCAGCCGGGACGTGGAAGTTTCGGAGACCCAGTACTTC
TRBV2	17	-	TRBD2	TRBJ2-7	CASSAGLAGAHSYEQYF	TGTGCCAGCAGTGCGGGACTAGCGGGGGCCCACTCCTACGAGCAGTACTTC
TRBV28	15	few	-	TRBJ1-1	CASSSPGTSDTEAFF	TGTGCCAGCAGTTCCCCCGGGACTTCGGACACTGAAGCTTTCTTT
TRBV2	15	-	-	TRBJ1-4	CASSDPGEDHEKLFF	TGTGCCAGCAGTGACCCCGGGGAGGATCATGAAAAACTGTTTTTT
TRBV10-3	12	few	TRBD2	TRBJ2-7	CAISSGGYEQYF	TGTGCCATCAGTAGCGGGGGCTACGAGCAGTACTTC
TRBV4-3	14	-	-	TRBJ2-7	CASSQGRQSYEQYF	TGCGCCAGCAGCCAAGGGAGGCAGAGCTACGAGCAGTACTTC
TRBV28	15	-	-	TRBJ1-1	CASSLVDPWNTEAFF	TGTGCCAGCAGTTTAGTGGACCCCTGGAACACTGAAGCTTTCTTT
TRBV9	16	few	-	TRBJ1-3	CASSVMGDGAGNTIYF	TGTGCCAGCAGCGTAATGGGAGATGGGGCTGGAAACACCATATATTTT
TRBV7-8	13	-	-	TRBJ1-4	CASSLFLREKLFF	TGTGCCAGCAGCCTTTTCTTGAGGGAAAAACTGTTTTTT
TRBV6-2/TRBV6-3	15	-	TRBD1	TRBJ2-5	CASSYWDRGEETQYF	TGTGCCAGCAGTTACTGGGACAGGGGGGAGGAGACCCAGTACTTC
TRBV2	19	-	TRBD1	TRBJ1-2	CASSEIRGTGARANYGYTF	TGTGCCAGCAGTGAAATCAGGGGGACAGGGGCTAGAGCTAACTATGGCTACACCTTC
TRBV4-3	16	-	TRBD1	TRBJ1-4	CASSQDLDRGREKLFF	TGCGCCAGCAGCCAAGATCTGGACAGGGGGAGAGAAAAACTGTTTTTT
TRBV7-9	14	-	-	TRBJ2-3	CASSFGGIRDTQYF	TGTGCCAGCAGCTTCGGAGGGATTCGGGATACGCAGTATTTT
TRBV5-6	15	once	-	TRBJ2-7	CASSFSIRAFGEQYF	TGTGCCAGCAGCTTTTCCATCAGGGCTTTCGGCGAGCAGTACTTC
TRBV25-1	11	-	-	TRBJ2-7	CASENGYEQYF	TGTGCCAGCGAGAACGGCTACGAGCAGTACTTC
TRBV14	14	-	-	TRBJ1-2	CASSQAHLGYGYTF	TGTGCCAGCAGCCAAGCCCACCTTGGCTATGGCTACACCTTC